This entry is about one T cell receptor beta chain. The sample originates from a study of blood T cell repertoires in COVID-19. How the authors handled the data: Using reference gene primer amplification, nucleated cell counts were estimated. The assay was immunoSEQ multiplex PCR, and TCRdb's table has in-frame clones only and misses some. From that table come the V and J calls and clone size; the DNA was used to work out D and trimming. The sample lists over 200,000 clones; about 87% were seen once. This TCR came from a man younger than 30 with acute COVID-19. Sequenced input: PBMCs or T cells enriched from blood (not recorded which).

CDR3 in amino acids: CASSEERSYTEAFF. The CDR3 DNA follows: TGTGCCAGCAGTGAAGAACGGTCATACACTGAAGCTTTCTTT. This chain links TRBV6-1 with TRBJ1-1; D is unclear. CDR1 is MNHNS and CDR2 is SASEGT in the germline V gene. The V end was cut by 1 base, the J end by 3 bases, with 9 bases between. The CDR3 contains 14 residues.